Following are 15 T cell receptor beta chains from one sample sequenced in a study of blood T cell repertoires in COVID-19. Sequencing used immunoSEQ multiplex PCR; TCRdb keeps in-frame clones, though not all of them. Found here are 120,000 to 150,000 clones, roughly 84% of them singletons; the top ten hold 30% to 45%. Source material: peripheral blood. The receptors were gathered from a human donor in a cohort sampled during active COVID-19.

The chain links TRBV2 to TRBJ2-1; D is uncertain. Germline CDR1 and CDR2: SNHLY and FYNNEI. The V end lost 2 bases, the J end lost 8 bases, and 4 bases lay between the germline ends. The CDR3 runs to 11 residues. This CDR3 is CASSEYDEQFF. The CDR3, as DNA: TGTGCCAGCAGTGAATATGATGAGCAGTTCTTC. Complete variable domain (other parts from reference TRBV2 and TRBJ2-1): EPEVTQTPSHQVTQMGQEVILRCVPISNHLYFYWYRQILGQKVEFLVSFYNNEISEKSEIFDDQFSVERPDGSNFTLKIRSTKLEDSAMYFCASSEYDEQFFGPGTRLTVL.

The rearrangement links TRBV7-3 to TRBJ2-1; possible D gene TRBD1, 6 bases. Germline V gives CDR1 SGHTA, CDR2 FQGTGA. V lost 4 bases, J lost 10 bases, and 17 bases lay in between. The CDR3 is made up of 14 amino acids. This CDR3 is CASSSGQRVGEQFF. CDR3 in DNA: TGTGCCAGCAGCTCTGGACAGAGGGTGGGGGAGCAGTTCTTC.

V and J are TRBV18 and TRBJ1-3; 8 bases line up with TRBD1. This CDR3 has 16 residues. Per the germline V gene, CDR1 is KGHSH and CDR2 is LQKENI. Trimming cost V 0 bases and J 1 base; bases outside gene matches: 2. The CDR3 DNA sequence: TGTGCCAGCTCACCACCGGGACAGGATTCTGGAAACACCATATATTTT. Its protein is CASSPPGQDSGNTIYF.

This chain joins TRBV3-1 (or the pseudogene TRBV3-2) and TRBJ2-1, with TRBD2 as a possible D gene (5 bases). The V gene's germline CDR1 is LGHDT and CDR2 YNNKEL (reference sequence). This CDR3 has 14 residues. V was cut by 1 base and J by 9 bases, with 13 bases left in between. CDR3 amino acids: CASSQAHPRGEQFF. The CDR3 DNA sequence: TGTGCCAGCAGCCAAGCACATCCCCGGGGTGAGCAGTTCTTC.

The V and J genes are TRBV4-3 and TRBJ1-2; D unclear. The CDR3 runs 15 residues. Trimming took 4 bases from V and 0 from J, leaving 12 bases between them. Germline V lookup: CDR1 LGHNA, CDR2 YSLEER. The CDR3 bases are TGCGCCAGCAGCCCTGTTGAGGCAGCTAACTATGGCTACACCTTC. It yields the protein CASSPVEAANYGYTF.

The chain joins TRBV10-3 to TRBJ2-1; 10 positions agree with TRBD2. The CDR3 is 17 amino acids. V lost 0 bases to trimming and J lost 0 bases; unmatched junction nucleotides: 2. The germline gives CDR1 ENHRY, CDR2 SYGVKD. CDR3 protein: CAISESIAGGSYNEQFF. DNA for the CDR3: TGTGCCATCAGTGAGTCTATAGCGGGGGGCTCCTACAATGAGCAGTTCTTC.

The rearrangement links TRBV11-2 to TRBJ2-3; 9 bases line up with TRBD2. This CDR3 is built from 15 residues. Germline CDR1 reads SGHAT; CDR2 reads FQNNGV. With V trimmed by 3 bases and J by 5 bases, 6 bases remained unmatched. The CDR3 reads CASSFTGLAKDTQYF. As DNA, the CDR3 is TGTGCCAGCAGCTTTACAGGACTAGCGAAAGATACGCAGTATTTT. Drawing the rest from reference TRBV11-2 and TRBJ2-3, the complete variable domain is EAGVAQSPRYKIIEKRQSVAFWCNPISGHATLYWYQQILGQGPKLLIQFQNNGVVDDSQLPKDRFSAERLKGVDSTLKIQPAKLEDSAVYLCASSFTGLAKDTQYFGPGTRLTVL.

This chain connects TRBV20-1 to TRBJ1-5; tentatively, D is TRBD1 (5 bases). Deletions cut 4 bases from V and 6 bases from J, with 7 bases between. The germline V gene encodes CDR1 DFQATT and CDR2 SNEGSKA (reference sequence). CDR3 length: 11 residues. The CDR3 nucleotides are TGCAGTGCTATTGACAGTCAGCCCCAGCATTTT. It translates to CSAIDSQPQHF.

The chain employs TRBV19 and TRBJ2-5; the match to TRBD1 covers 7 bases. Per the germline V gene, CDR1 is LNHDA and CDR2 is SQIVND (reference sequence). The CDR3 totals 14 residues. V shed 6 bases, J shed 6 bases, and the junction held 10 bases outside the gene matches. The CDR3 nucleotides read TGTGCCAGTAGCCGGGACAGAGGGCTCAAGACCCAGTACTTC. Translated: CASSRDRGLKTQYF.

The chain carries TRBV19 and TRBJ1-5; the match to TRBD1 covers 9 bases. Germline trimming cut 10 bases from V and 2 bases from J; bases unmatched to any gene: 6. The CDR3 has 14 amino acids. The V gene's germline CDR1 is LNHDA and CDR2 SQIVND (reference sequence). The CDR3 nucleotides read TGTGCCACCCTACAGGGGGCAGGCAATCAGCCCCAGCATTTT. Translated, it gives CATLQGAGNQPQHF.

The chain joins TRBV28 to TRBJ2-7; 7 nucleotides align to TRBD2. J gave up 2 bases and V 3 bases, and 4 bases lay outside the gene matches. There are 14 residues in the CDR3. Germline values: CDR1 MDHEN, CDR2 SYDVKM. The CDR3 nucleotides read TGTGCCAGCAGTTTGGGGGGGTCCCCCTACGAGCAGTACTTC. This gives the protein CASSLGGSPYEQYF. Variable domain in full (rest from reference TRBV28 and TRBJ2-7): DVKVTQSSRYLVKRTGEKVFLECVQDMDHENMFWYRQDPGLGLRLIYFSYDVKMKEKGDIPEGYSVSREKKERFSLILESASTNQTSMYLCASSLGGSPYEQYFGPGTRLTVT.

V is TRBV12-3 or TRBV12-4 and J is TRBJ1-5; D uncertain. This CDR3 has 13 residues. Deletions cut 2 bases from V and 9 bases from J, with 11 bases between. The CDR3 DNA follows: TGTGCCAGCAGTTTAAGAGGGCCTGGGCCCCAGCATTTT. The encoded protein is CASSLRGPGPQHF.

The genes are TRBV5-4 and TRBJ2-7, with 7 bases that match TRBD2. The germline gives CDR1 SGHNT, CDR2 YYREEE (reference sequence). The CDR3 runs 14 residues. The V and J ends lost 5 bases and 2 bases, in that order; junction bases with no gene match: 7. This CDR3 reads CASRRSGDTYEQYF. CDR3 sequence (DNA): TGTGCCAGCAGAAGGAGCGGGGATACCTACGAGCAGTACTTC.

The CDR3 nucleotides read TGTGCCAGTAGTACGGGACTCCGGACCCCCTCCTATGGCTACACCTTC. This encodes CASSTGLRTPSYGYTF. The chain recombines TRBV19 with TRBJ1-2; a possible D gene is TRBD1 (5 bases). Trimming cost V 4 bases and J 4 bases, with 19 bases left between them. The CDR3 covers 16 residues. Germline V gene data show CDR1 as LNHDA and CDR2 as SQIVND (reference sequence).

The chain recombines TRBV7-9 with TRBJ2-7; no definite D call. CDR3 size: 14 residues. CDR1 and CDR2 (germline): SEHNR, FQNEAQ (reference sequence). Trimming removed 5 bases from V and 0 bases from J, with 11 bases in between. The CDR3 DNA sequence: TGTGCCAGCAGCCCCCGGTCCCTCTCCTACGAGCAGTACTTC. It translates to CASSPRSLSYEQYF.